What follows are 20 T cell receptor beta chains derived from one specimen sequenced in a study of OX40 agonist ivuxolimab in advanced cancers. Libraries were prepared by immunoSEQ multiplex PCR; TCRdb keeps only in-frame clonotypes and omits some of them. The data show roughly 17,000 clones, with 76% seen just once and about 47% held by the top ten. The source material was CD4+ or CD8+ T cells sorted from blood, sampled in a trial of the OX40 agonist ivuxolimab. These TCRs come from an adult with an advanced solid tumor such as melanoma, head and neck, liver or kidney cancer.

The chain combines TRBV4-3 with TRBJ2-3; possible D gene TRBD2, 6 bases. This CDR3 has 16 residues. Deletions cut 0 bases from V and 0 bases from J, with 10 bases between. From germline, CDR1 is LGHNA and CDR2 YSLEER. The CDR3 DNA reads TGCGCCAGCAGCCAAGACAGGCGGGGAAGCACAGATACGCAGTATTTT. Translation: CASSQDRRGSTDTQYF.

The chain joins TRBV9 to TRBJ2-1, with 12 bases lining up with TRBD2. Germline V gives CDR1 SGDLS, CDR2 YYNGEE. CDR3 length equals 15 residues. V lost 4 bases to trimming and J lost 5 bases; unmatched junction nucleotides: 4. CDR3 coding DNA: TGTGCCAGCAGCCCGACTAGCGGGGGTAACAATGAGCAGTTCTTC. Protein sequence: CASSPTSGGNNEQFF. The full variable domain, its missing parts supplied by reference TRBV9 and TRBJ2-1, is DSGVTQTPKHLITATGQRVTLRCSPRSGDLSVYWYQQSLDQGLQFLIQYYNGEERAKGNILERFSAQQFPDLHSELNLSSLELGDSALYFCASSPTSGGNNEQFFGPGTRLTVL.

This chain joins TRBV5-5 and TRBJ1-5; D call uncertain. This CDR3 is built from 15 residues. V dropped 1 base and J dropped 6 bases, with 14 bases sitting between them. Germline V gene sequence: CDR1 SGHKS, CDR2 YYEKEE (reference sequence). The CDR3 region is CASSLYASTSQPQHF. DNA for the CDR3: TGTGCCAGCAGCTTGTATGCCAGTACAAGTCAGCCCCAGCATTTT.

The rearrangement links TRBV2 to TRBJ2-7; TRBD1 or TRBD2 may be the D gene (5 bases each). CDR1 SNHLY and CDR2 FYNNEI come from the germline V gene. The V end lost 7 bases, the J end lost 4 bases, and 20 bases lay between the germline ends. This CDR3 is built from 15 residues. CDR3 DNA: TGTGCCAGCACCAGAACGCCTGGGACGTCGTACGAGCAGTACTTC. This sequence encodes CASTRTPGTSYEQYF.

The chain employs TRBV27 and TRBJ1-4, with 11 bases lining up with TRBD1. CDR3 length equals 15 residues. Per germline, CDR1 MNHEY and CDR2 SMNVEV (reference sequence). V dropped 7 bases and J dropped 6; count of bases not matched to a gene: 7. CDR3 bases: TGTGCCAGCACCCGAGGACAGGGGGCATATGAAAAACTGTTTTTT. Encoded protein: CASTRGQGAYEKLFF.

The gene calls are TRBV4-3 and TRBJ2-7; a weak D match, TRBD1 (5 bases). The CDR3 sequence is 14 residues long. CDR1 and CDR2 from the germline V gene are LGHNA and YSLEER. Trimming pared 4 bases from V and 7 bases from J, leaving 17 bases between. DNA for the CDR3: TGCGCCAGCAGCCCGGACACAGACCTCTGGGAGCAGTACTTC. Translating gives CASSPDTDLWEQYF.

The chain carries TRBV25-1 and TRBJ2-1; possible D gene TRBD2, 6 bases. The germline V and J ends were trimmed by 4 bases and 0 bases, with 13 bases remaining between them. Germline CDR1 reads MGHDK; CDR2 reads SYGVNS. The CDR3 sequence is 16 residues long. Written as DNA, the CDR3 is TGTGCCAGCAGTGGACGGGACTTGAGCTCCTACAATGAGCAGTTCTTC. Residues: CASSGRDLSSYNEQFF.

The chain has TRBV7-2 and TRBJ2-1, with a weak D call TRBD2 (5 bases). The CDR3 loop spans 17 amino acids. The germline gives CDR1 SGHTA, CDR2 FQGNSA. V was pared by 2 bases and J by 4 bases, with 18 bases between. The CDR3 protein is CASSLSSGASRYNEQFF. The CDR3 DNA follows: TGTGCCAGCAGCTTAAGCTCCGGAGCTAGCAGATACAATGAGCAGTTCTTC.

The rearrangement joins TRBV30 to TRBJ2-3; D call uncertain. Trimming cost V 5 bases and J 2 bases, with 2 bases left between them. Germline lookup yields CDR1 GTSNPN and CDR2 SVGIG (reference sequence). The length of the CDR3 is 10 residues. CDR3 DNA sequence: TGTGCCTGGGACACAGATACGCAGTATTTT. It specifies CAWDTDTQYF.

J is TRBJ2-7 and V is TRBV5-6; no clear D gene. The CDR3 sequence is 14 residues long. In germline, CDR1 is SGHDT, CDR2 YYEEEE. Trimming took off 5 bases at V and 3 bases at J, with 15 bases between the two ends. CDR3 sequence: CASRGISEGYEQYF. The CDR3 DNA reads TGTGCCAGCAGGGGGATTTCCGAAGGCTACGAGCAGTACTTC.

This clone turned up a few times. DNA of the CDR3: TGCGCCAGCAGCTTCGAAGGGGATCAGCCCCAGCATTTT. Its translation: CASSFEGDQPQHF. The J gene is TRBJ1-5, the V gene TRBV5-1; the D gene is possibly TRBD1 (5 bases). The CDR3 is 13 amino acids. V lost 2 bases and J lost 5, with 8 bases in between. Germline V gene data show CDR1 as SGHRS and CDR2 as YFSETQ.

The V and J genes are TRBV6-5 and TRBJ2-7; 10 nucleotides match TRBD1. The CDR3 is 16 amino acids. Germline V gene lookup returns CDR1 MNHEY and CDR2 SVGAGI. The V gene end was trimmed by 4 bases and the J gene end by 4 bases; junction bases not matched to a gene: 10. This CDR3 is CASSSVYDRGLYEQYF. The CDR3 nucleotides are TGTGCCAGCAGTTCCGTCTACGACAGGGGGCTTTACGAGCAGTACTTC.

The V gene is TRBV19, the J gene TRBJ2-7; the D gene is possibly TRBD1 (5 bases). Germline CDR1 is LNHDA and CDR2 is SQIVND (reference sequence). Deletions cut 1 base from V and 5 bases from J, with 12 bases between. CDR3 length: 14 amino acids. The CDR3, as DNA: TGTGCCAGTAGTATAGCTCGTAGGGGAAACGAGCAGTACTTC. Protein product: CASSIARRGNEQYF.

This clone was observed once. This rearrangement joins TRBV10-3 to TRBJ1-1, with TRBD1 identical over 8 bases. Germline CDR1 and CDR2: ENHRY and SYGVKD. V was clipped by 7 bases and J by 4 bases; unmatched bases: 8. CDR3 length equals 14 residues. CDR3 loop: CAIKLTGGGTEAFF. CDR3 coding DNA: TGTGCCATCAAGCTAACAGGGGGTGGCACTGAAGCTTTCTTT.

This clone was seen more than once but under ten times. CDR3 region: CASSLHSGQPYNFSYEQYF. DNA for the CDR3: TGTGCCAGCAGCTTGCACTCCGGACAGCCCTATAATTTTTCCTACGAGCAGTACTTC. The chain carries TRBV5-6 and TRBJ2-7, with D perhaps TRBD1 (6 bases). The V gene lost 1 base and the J gene lost 1 base, with 24 bases spanning the gap. The length of the CDR3 is 19 residues. Germline V gene data show CDR1 as SGHDT and CDR2 as YYEEEE. Full variable domain (missing parts from reference TRBV5-6 and TRBJ2-7): DAGVTQSPTHLIKTRGQQVTLRCSPKSGHDTVSWYQQALGQGPQFIFQYYEEEERQRGNFPDRFSGHQFPNYSSELNVNALLLGDSALYLCASSLHSGQPYNFSYEQYFGPGTRLTVT.

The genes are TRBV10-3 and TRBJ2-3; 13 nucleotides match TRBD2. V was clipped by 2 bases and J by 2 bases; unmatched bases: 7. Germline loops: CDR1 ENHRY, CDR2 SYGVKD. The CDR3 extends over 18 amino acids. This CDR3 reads CAISEVGGLAGVTDTQYF. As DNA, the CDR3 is TGTGCCATCAGTGAGGTGGGAGGACTAGCGGGAGTCACAGATACGCAGTATTTT.

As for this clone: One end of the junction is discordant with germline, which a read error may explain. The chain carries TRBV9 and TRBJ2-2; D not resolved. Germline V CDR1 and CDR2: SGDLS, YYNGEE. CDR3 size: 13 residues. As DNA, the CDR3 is TGTACCAGCAGCGTTGTAAACACCGGGGAGCTGTTTTTT. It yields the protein CTSSVVNTGELFF.

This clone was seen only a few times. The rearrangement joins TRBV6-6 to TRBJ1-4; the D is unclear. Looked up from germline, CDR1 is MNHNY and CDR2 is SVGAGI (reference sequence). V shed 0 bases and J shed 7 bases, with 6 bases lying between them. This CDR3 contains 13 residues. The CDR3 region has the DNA TGTGCCAGCAGTTACTCGAATGGTGAAAAACTGTTTTTT. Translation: CASSYSNGEKLFF.

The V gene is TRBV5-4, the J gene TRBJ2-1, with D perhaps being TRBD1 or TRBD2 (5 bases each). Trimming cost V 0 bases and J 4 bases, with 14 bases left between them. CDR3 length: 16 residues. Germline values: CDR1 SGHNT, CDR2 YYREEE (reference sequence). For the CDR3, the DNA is TGTGCCAGCAGCTTGGAAGCCCCGGGGCGTTACAATGAGCAGTTCTTC. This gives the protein CASSLEAPGRYNEQFF.

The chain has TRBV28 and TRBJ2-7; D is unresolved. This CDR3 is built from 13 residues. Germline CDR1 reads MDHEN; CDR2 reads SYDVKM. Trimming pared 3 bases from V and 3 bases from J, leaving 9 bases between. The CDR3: CASSLANNYEQYF. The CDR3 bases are TGTGCCAGCAGTTTGGCGAACAACTACGAGCAGTACTTC.